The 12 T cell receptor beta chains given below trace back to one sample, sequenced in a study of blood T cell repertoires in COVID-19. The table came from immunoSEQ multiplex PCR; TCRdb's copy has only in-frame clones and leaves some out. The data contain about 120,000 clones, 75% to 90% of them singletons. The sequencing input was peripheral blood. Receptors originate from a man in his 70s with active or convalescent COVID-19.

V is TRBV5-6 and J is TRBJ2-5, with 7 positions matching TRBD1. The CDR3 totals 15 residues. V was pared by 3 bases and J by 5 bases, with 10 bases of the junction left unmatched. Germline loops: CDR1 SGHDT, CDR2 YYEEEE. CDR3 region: CASSSPEGARETQYF. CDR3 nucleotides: TGTGCCAGCAGCTCTCCAGAGGGGGCGCGGGAGACCCAGTACTTC.

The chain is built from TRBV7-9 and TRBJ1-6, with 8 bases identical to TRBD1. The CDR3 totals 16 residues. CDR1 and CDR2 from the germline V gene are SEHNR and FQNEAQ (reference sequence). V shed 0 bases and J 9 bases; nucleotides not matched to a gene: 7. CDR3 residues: CASSLAGTGSGSPLHF. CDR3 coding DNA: TGTGCCAGCAGCTTAGCGGGGACAGGTAGTGGTTCACCCCTCCACTTT.

CDR3 nucleotides: TGTGCCAGCAGGGGTAGACAGGGCTCAGCAGATACGCAGTATTTT. Translated: CASRGRQGSADTQYF. This sequence joins TRBV6-5 and TRBJ2-3; 7 positions match TRBD1. The V gene end was trimmed by 6 bases and the J gene end by 4 bases; junction bases not matched to a gene: 10. Per germline, CDR1 MNHEY and CDR2 SVGAGI. This CDR3 spans 15 amino acids.

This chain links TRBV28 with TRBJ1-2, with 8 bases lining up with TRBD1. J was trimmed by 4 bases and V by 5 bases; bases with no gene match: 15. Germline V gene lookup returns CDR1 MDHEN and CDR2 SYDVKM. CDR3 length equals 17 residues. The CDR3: CASSPITPGGFPYGYTF. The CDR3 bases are TGTGCCAGCAGTCCTATTACACCAGGGGGCTTTCCCTATGGCTACACCTTC.

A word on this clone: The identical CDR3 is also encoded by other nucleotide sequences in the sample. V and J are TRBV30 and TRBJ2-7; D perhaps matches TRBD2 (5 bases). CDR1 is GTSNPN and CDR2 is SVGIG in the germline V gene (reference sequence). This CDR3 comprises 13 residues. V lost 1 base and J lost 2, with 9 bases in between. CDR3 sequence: CAWSGSSPYEQYF. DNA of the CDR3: TGTGCCTGGAGTGGATCTAGCCCCTACGAGCAGTACTTC.

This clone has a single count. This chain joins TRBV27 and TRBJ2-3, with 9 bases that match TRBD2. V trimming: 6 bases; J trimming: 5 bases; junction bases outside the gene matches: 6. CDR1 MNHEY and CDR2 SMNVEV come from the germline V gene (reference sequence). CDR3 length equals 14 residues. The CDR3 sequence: CASSLAGRVDTQYF. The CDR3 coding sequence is TGTGCCAGCAGCCTAGCGGGAAGGGTAGATACGCAGTATTTT.

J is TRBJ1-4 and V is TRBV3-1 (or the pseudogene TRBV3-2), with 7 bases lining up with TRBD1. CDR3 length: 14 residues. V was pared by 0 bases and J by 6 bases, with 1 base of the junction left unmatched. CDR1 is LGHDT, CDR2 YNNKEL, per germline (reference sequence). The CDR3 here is CASSQDDRDEKLFF. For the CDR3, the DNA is TGTGCCAGCAGCCAAGATGACAGGGATGAAAAACTGTTTTTT.

The CDR3 DNA reads TGTGCCAGCAGCGTCATGGGCGCAGGGGCTGATGAAGCTTTCTTT. Its protein is CASSVMGAGADEAFF. The chain links TRBV9 to TRBJ1-1; weak D call: TRBD1 (6 bases). V shed 2 bases and J shed 7 bases, with 18 bases lying between them. The CDR3 is made up of 15 amino acids. The V gene's germline CDR1 is SGDLS and CDR2 YYNGEE.

CDR3 protein: CASSDTGTAYGYTF. Written as DNA, the CDR3 is TGTGCCAGCAGCGATACCGGGACAGCTTATGGCTACACCTTC. The genes are TRBV2 and TRBJ1-2; TRBD1 agrees at 7 bases. This CDR3 is 14 amino acids long. V lost 6 bases, J lost 5 bases, and 9 bases stayed unmatched. Germline CDR1 SNHLY, CDR2 FYNNEI.

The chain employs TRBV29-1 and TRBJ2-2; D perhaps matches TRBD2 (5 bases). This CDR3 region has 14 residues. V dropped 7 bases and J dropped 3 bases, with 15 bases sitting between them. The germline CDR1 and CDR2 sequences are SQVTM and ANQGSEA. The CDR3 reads CSAAVLRDTGELFF. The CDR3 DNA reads TGCAGCGCCGCGGTATTGAGGGACACCGGGGAGCTGTTTTTT.

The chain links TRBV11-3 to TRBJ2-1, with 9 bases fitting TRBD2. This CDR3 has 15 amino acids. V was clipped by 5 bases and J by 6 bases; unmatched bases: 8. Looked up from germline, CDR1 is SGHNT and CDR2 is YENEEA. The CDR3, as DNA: TGTGCCAGCAGCGCAAGACTAGCGGCGGGCAATGAGCAGTTCTTC. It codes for CASSARLAAGNEQFF.

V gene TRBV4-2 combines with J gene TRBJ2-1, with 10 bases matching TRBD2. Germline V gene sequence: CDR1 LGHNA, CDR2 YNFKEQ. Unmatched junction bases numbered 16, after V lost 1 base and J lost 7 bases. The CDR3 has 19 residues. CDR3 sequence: CASSQADGLAGDWGNEQFF. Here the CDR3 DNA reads TGTGCCAGCAGCCAAGCTGACGGGCTAGCGGGAGACTGGGGGAATGAGCAGTTCTTC.